This TCR beta chain was sequenced during a study of T-cell memory formation after mild COVID-19. For the study at large: Among the donors, TCR clusters were largely specific to each donor.

The germline gives CDR1 SGHDN, CDR2 FVKESK. Trimming left V 3 bases short and J 0 bases short, with 8 bases between. The CDR3 totals 14 residues. Each CDR3 protein gets one entry after TCRdb re-called the 5' RACE reads with MiXCR. The sample holds roughly 150,000 distinct CDR3 sequences; about 14% are singletons and the top ten take 11% to 15%. Study-wide results and limits: Clones that contracted from day 15 to 85 were balanced CD4/CD8, while later expanders leaned CD4+. The study found contracting CD4+ clones mainly in CM and EM and contracting CD8+ clones in EMRA.

As concerns this clonotype: Its antigen remains unknown.

The chain is built from TRBV14 and TRBJ1-1; D unresolved. The material sequenced was PBMCs or a T cell subset sorted from them (not recorded which). The origin of this receptor is an adult woman who had mild COVID-19 (a few samples of this study predate the infection). Cell type and time point are not known. The DNA for the CDR3 is TGTGCCAGCAGCCAGGCCGGGGTGAACACTGAAGCTTTCTTT. Encoded protein: CASSQAGVNTEAFF.